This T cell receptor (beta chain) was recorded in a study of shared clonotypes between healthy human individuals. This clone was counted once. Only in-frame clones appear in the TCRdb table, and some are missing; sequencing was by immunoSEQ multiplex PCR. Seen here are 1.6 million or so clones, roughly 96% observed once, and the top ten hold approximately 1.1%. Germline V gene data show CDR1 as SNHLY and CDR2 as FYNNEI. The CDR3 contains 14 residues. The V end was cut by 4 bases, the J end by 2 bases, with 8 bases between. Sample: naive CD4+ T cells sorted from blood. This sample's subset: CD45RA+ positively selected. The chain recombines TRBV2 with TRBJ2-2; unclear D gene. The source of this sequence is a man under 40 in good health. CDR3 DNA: TGTGCCAGCAGTGGATTAAAAAACACCGGGGAGCTGTTTTTT. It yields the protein CASSGLKNTGELFF.